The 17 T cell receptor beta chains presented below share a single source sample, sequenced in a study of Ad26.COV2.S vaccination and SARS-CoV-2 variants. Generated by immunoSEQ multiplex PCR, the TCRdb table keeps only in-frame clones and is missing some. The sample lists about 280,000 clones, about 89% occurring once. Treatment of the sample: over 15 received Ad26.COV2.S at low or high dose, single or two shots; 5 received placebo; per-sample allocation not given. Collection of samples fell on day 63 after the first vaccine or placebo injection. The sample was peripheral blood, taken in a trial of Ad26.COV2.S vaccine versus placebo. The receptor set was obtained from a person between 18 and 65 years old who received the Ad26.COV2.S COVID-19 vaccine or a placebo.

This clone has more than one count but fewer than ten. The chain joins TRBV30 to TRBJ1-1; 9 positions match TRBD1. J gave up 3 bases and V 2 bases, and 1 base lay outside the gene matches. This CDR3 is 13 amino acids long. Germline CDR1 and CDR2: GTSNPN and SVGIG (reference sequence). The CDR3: CAWSRQGDTEAFF. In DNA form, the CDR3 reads TGTGCCTGGAGTCGACAGGGGGACACTGAAGCTTTCTTT.

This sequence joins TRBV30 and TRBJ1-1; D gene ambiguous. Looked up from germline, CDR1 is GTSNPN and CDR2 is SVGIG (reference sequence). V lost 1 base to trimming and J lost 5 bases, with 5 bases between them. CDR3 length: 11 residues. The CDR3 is CAWSGRTEAFF. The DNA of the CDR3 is TGTGCCTGGAGTGGAAGGACTGAAGCTTTCTTT.

The CDR3 bases are TGCGCCAGCACAGTATTGACAGGGTTGGGCGGCTACACCTTC. Amino acids: CASTVLTGLGGYTF. This sequence joins TRBV5-1 and TRBJ1-2; 7 positions match TRBD1. The CDR3 consists of 14 residues. J lost 8 bases, V lost 6 bases, and 13 bases had no gene match. The germline V gene encodes CDR1 SGHRS and CDR2 YFSETQ.

The CDR3 spells CASTSLGGGNSPLHF. DNA for the CDR3: TGTGCCAGCACTTCCTTGGGGGGCGGGAATTCACCCCTCCACTTT. V is TRBV27 and J is TRBJ1-6; the D gene is possibly TRBD1 (6 bases). The CDR3 totals 15 residues. Deletions cut 7 bases from V and 7 bases from J, with 17 bases between. The germline V gene encodes CDR1 MNHEY and CDR2 SMNVEV (reference sequence).

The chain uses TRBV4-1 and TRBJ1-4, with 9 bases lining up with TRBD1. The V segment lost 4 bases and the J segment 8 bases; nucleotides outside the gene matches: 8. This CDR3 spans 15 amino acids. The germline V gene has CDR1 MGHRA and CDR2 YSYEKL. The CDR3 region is CASSPVGTGNEKLFF. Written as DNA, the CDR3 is TGCGCCAGCAGCCCGGTAGGGACAGGGAACGAAAAACTGTTTTTT.

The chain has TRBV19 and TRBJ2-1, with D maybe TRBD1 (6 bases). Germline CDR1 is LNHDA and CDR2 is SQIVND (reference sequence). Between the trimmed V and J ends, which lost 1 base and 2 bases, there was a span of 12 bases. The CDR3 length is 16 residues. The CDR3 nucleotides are TGTGCCAGTAGTATAGCCCGACAGGCCCCCTACAATGAGCAGTTCTTC. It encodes CASSIARQAPYNEQFF.

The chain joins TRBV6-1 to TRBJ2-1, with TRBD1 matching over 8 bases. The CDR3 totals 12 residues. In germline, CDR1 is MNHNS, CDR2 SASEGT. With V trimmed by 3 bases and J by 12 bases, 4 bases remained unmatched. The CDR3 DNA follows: TGTGCCAGCAGTGAGGACAGGGTAGGGCAGTTCTTC. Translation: CASSEDRVGQFF.

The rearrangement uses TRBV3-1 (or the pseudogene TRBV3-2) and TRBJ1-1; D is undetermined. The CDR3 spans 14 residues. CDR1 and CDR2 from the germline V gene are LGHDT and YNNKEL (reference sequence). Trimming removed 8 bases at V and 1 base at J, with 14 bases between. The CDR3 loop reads CASVPQEKNTEAFF. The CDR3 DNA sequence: TGTGCCAGCGTCCCGCAGGAAAAGAACACTGAAGCTTTCTTT.

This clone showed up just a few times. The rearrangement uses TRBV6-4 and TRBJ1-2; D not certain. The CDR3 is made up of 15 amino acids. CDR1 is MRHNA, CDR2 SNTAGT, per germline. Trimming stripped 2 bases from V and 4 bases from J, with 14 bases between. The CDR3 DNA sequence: TGTGCCAGCAGTGACAATGGGCTGGTGGGCTATGGCTACACCTTC. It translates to CASSDNGLVGYGYTF.

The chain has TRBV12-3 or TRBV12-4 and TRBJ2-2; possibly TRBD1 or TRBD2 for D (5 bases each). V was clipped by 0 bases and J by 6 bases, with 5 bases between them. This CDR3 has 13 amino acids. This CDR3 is CASSLAGAGELFF. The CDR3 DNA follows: TGTGCCAGCAGTTTAGCGGGGGCCGGGGAGCTGTTTTTT.

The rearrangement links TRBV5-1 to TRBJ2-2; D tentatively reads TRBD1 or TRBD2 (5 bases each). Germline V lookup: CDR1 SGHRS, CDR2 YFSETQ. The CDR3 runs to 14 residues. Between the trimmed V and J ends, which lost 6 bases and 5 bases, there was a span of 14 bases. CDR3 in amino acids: CASTPERGTGELFF. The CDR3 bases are TGCGCCAGCACTCCTGAGAGGGGAACCGGGGAGCTGTTTTTT.

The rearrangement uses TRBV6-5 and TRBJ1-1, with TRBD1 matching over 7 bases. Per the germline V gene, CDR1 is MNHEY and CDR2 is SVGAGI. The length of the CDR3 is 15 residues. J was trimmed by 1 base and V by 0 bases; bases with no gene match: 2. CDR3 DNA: TGTGCCAGCAGTTACTCGAGACAGGGGAACACTGAAGCTTTCTTT. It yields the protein CASSYSRQGNTEAFF.

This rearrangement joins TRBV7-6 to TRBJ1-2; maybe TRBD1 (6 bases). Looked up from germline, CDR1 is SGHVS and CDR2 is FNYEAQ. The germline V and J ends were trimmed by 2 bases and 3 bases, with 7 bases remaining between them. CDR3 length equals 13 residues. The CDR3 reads CASSLRQDYGYTF. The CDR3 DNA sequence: TGTGCCAGCAGCTTAAGACAGGACTATGGCTACACCTTC.

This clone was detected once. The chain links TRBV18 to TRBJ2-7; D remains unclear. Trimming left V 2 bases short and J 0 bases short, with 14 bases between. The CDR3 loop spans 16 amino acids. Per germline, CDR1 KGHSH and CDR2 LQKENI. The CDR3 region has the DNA TGTGCCAGCTCACCAAAAGGCGATTTACGCTCCTACGAGCAGTACTTC. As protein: CASSPKGDLRSYEQYF.

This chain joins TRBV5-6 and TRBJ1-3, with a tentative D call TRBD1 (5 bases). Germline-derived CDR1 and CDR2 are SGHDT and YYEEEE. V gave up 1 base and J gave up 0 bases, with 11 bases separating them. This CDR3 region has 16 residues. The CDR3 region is CASSLRDSSSGNTIYF. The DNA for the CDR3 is TGTGCCAGCAGCTTGCGGGACTCGAGCTCTGGAAACACCATATATTTT. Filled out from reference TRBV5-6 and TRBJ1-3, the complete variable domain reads DAGVTQSPTHLIKTRGQQVTLRCSPKSGHDTVSWYQQALGQGPQFIFQYYEEEERQRGNFPDRFSGHQFPNYSSELNVNALLLGDSALYLCASSLRDSSSGNTIYFGEGSWLTVV.

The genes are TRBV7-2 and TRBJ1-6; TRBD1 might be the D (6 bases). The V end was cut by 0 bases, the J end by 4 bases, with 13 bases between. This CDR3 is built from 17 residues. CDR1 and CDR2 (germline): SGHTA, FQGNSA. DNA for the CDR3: TGTGCCAGCAGCTTAGCCCTGGACAGCTATTATAATTCACCCCTCCACTTT. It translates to CASSLALDSYYNSPLHF.

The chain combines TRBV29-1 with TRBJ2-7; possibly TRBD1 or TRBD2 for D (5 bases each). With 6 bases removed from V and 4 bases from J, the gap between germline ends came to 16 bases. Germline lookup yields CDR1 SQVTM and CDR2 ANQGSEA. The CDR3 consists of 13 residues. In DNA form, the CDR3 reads TGCAGCGTGGGTGACGGGGCACGGTACGAGCAGTACTTC. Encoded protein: CSVGDGARYEQYF.